This T cell receptor beta chain stems from a study of blood T cell repertoires in COVID-19. The wider study: Sites in the United States, Italy and Spain provided acute and convalescent COVID-19 samples.

Repertoires were generated with immunoSEQ multiplex PCR, while TCRdb's copy carries only in-frame clones and drops some. The sample holds about 190,000 clones; 70% to 90% are singletons and the top ten take 2.1%. Germline V CDR1 and CDR2: MDHEN, SYDVKM. V lost 5 bases to trimming and J lost 6 bases; unmatched junction nucleotides: 15. The CDR3 covers 17 residues. Material: peripheral blood. The clonotype comes from a man between 65 and 85 years old with active or convalescent COVID-19. The V gene is TRBV28, the J gene TRBJ2-2, with 7 bases lining up with TRBD2. CDR3 region: CASSPYAGVSLSGELFF. The CDR3 coding sequence is TGTGCCAGCAGTCCTTATGCGGGGGTATCTTTATCCGGGGAGCTGTTTTTT. Filled out from reference TRBV28 and TRBJ2-2, the complete variable domain reads DVKVTQSSRYLVKRTGEKVFLECVQDMDHENMFWYRQDPGLGLRLIYFSYDVKMKEKGDIPEGYSVSREKKERFSLILESASTNQTSMYLCASSPYAGVSLSGELFFGEGSRLTVL.